The text below deals with one T cell receptor (beta chain). The germline CDR1 and CDR2 sequences are LGHDT and YNNKEL (reference sequence). The CDR3 totals 15 residues. V lost 0 bases, J lost 4 bases, and 13 bases lay in between. The data belong to a study of blood T cell repertoires in COVID-19. On the study more broadly: T cells, B-cell-depleted T cells, or PBMCs provided the cDNA or gDNA that served as material.

Per the original data handling: Amplification with reference gene primers provided the estimates of nucleated cell counts. Assay: immunoSEQ multiplex PCR; the TCRdb copy retains only in-frame clones and omits some. Clone size and V and J calls were adopted from that table, with D and trimming inferred from the DNA. The table has some 170,000 clones, roughly 87% seen once; the top ten hold around 1.2%. Cohorts were determined from participant-reported clinical history. This chain connects TRBV3-1 (or the pseudogene TRBV3-2) to TRBJ2-7; weak D call: TRBD2 (6 bases). The receptor's source is a human donor with acute COVID-19. The donor label of this sample is uncertain. What was sequenced was PBMCs or T cells enriched from blood (not recorded which). The CDR3: CASSQESRGTYEQYF. The DNA of the CDR3 is TGTGCCAGCAGCCAAGAGTCTCGGGGGACTTACGAGCAGTACTTC.